The rows below give T cell receptor beta chains drawn from one sample of a study of T cell responses to AZD1222 COVID-19 vaccine. Some clones are missing from TCRdb's copy, which holds only in-frame ones; the method was immunoSEQ multiplex PCR. This sample has roughly 180,000 clones; roughly 94% occur once, and the top ten carry approximately 1.3%. The source was peripheral blood, collected 28 days after the second AZD1222 dose. The receptor set was obtained from an adult who received the AZD1222 COVID-19 vaccine. Both conserved end residues are part of each CDR3. Each record gives: D gene, J gene, clone size, V gene, CDR3 protein, CDR3 DNA. D genes are given only for firm matches. Not all rows give a size; the values are once, few, many and, for expanded clones, a class.

>.|TRBJ2-1|.|TRBV5-5
CASSSTPDSYNEQFF
TGTGCCAGCAGCTCCACCCCGGACAGTTACAATGAGCAGTTCTTC
>.|TRBJ2-7|few|TRBV4-1
CASSHPPQGGSYEQYF
TGCGCCAGCAGCCACCCCCCGCAGGGGGGATCCTACGAGCAGTACTTC
>TRBD1|TRBJ1-1|.|TRBV19
CASSIRDRGVNTEAFF
TGTGCCAGTAGTATCAGGGACAGGGGCGTGAACACTGAAGCTTTCTTT
>TRBD2|TRBJ2-1|.|TRBV10-3
CAIGNAGGLSYNEQFF
TGTGCCATCGGTAATGCGGGAGGCCTCTCCTACAATGAGCAGTTCTTC
>.|TRBJ1-1|.|TRBV7-9
CASSPRQRRNTEAFF
TGTGCCAGCAGCCCGAGACAGCGGCGGAACACTGAAGCTTTCTTT
>TRBD2|TRBJ2-3|.|TRBV15
CATSRGGSTDTQYF
TGTGCCACCAGCAGGGGAGGGAGCACAGATACGCAGTATTTT
>.|TRBJ1-2|.|TRBV18
CASSSNREGYTF
TGTGCCAGCTCATCCAACAGGGAGGGCTACACCTTC
>TRBD1|TRBJ1-2|.|TRBV6-5
CATPDPGQGYGYTF
TGTGCCACCCCCGACCCGGGACAGGGCTATGGCTACACCTTC
>.|TRBJ1-2|.|TRBV5-4
CASSSPLRGYTF
TGTGCCAGCAGCTCCCCCCTCCGGGGCTACACCTTC
>TRBD1|TRBJ1-2|.|TRBV5-1
CASGVDRGDGYTF
TGCGCCAGCGGCGTCGACAGGGGAGATGGCTACACCTTC
>.|TRBJ1-1|few|TRBV28
CASSVIQGRATEAFF
TGTGCCAGCAGTGTTATACAGGGAAGAGCCACTGAAGCTTTCTTT
>.|TRBJ1-1|.|TRBV10-3
CAISGQTGMNTEAFF
TGTGCCATCAGCGGTCAAACAGGGATGAATACTGAAGCTTTCTTT
>TRBD2|TRBJ2-1|once|TRBV19
CASSKADGGAYEQFF
TGTGCCAGTAGTAAGGCGGACGGGGGGGCCTATGAGCAGTTCTTC
>.|TRBJ1-6|.|TRBV4-3
CASSQGSRDNSPLHF
TGCGCCAGCAGCCAAGGGTCTAGGGATAATTCACCCCTCCACTTT
>.|TRBJ2-7|.|TRBV4-1
CASSQGMYGPYEQYF
TGCGCCAGCAGCCAAGGGATGTATGGACCTTACGAGCAGTACTTC
>.|TRBJ2-2|once|TRBV6-5
CASISGTNTGELFF
TGTGCCAGCATTAGCGGTACCAACACCGGGGAGCTGTTTTTT
>.|TRBJ2-2|.|TRBV7-2
CASSLGTDTGELFF
TGTGCCAGCAGCTTAGGGACAGACACCGGGGAGCTGTTTTTT
>.|TRBJ2-7|.|TRBV7-9
CASSPEAGYEQYF
TGTGCCAGCAGCCCGGAAGCCGGGTACGAGCAGTACTTC
>.|TRBJ1-1|.|TRBV12-3/TRBV12-4
CASSPAGNTEAFF
TGTGCCAGCAGCCCTGCCGGGAACACTGAAGCTTTCTTT
>.|TRBJ2-3|.|TRBV5-1
CASSLGSLPDTQYF
TGCGCCAGCAGCTTGGGAAGTCTCCCAGATACGCAGTATTTT
>.|TRBJ1-2|.|TRBV11-2
CASSTQGNYGYTF
TGTGCCAGCAGCACTCAGGGGAACTATGGCTACACCTTC
>TRBD1|TRBJ1-4|.|TRBV5-4
CASSLRDRGNNEKLFF
TGTGCCAGCAGCTTGCGGGACAGGGGTAATAATGAAAAACTGTTTTTT
>.|TRBJ1-2|.|TRBV19
CASSIDHRLANYGYTF
TGTGCCAGTAGTATAGATCACAGACTCGCTAACTATGGCTACACCTTC
>.|TRBJ1-1|.|TRBV6-2/TRBV6-3
CASSSEGRKAFF
TGTGCCAGCAGTTCGGAAGGGCGTAAAGCTTTCTTT
>.|TRBJ2-7|.|TRBV12-3/TRBV12-4
CASSFLRDEQYF
TGTGCCAGCAGTTTCCTCCGGGACGAGCAGTACTTC
>.|TRBJ2-7|.|TRBV10-1
CAILYEQYF
TGCGCCATCCTCTACGAGCAGTACTTC
>TRBD2|TRBJ2-2|.|TRBV7-9
CASSSGTSGTTGELFF
TGTGCCAGCAGCTCCGGGACTAGCGGGACCACCGGGGAGCTGTTTTTT
>.|TRBJ2-1|.|TRBV19
CASSGPDFLNAPSEQFF
TGTGCCAGTAGTGGGCCGGACTTTCTTAACGCCCCAAGCGAGCAGTTCTTC
>.|TRBJ1-1|.|TRBV28
CAGGVQGMSTEAFF
TGTGCCGGGGGGGTTCAGGGGATGAGCACTGAAGCTTTCTTT
>TRBD2|TRBJ2-2|.|TRBV9
CASSVVSSGGRTGELFF
TGTGCCAGCAGCGTAGTGTCTAGCGGGGGGCGCACCGGGGAGCTGTTTTTT
>.|TRBJ1-1|.|TRBV2
CASTPSAGNTEAFF
TGTGCCAGCACCCCTTCAGCCGGGAACACTGAAGCTTTCTTT
>TRBD2|TRBJ2-7|.|TRBV7-8
CASSLVRLAGPSYEQYF
TGTGCCAGCAGCTTAGTCAGACTAGCGGGACCCTCGTACGAGCAGTACTTC
>.|TRBJ2-2|.|TRBV2
CASSFPGYTGELFF
TGTGCCAGCAGTTTCCCAGGTTACACCGGGGAGCTGTTTTTT
>TRBD2|TRBJ2-1|.|TRBV9
CASSVTSSGGDEQFF
TGTGCCAGCAGCGTAACCAGTAGCGGGGGGGATGAGCAGTTCTTC
>.|TRBJ2-7|.|TRBV5-6
CASSLSPGTWHEQYF
TGTGCCAGCAGCTTGTCCCCAGGGACTTGGCACGAGCAGTACTTC
>.|TRBJ1-2|.|TRBV4-2
CASSHSPNRDWLYGYTF
TGTGCCAGCAGCCATAGCCCAAACAGGGACTGGCTCTATGGCTACACCTTC
>.|TRBJ2-2|once|TRBV20-1
CSASEASNTGELFF
TGCAGTGCTAGTGAGGCGTCGAACACCGGGGAGCTGTTTTTT
>.|TRBJ1-6|.|TRBV7-9
CASSLGATNYNSPLHF
TGTGCCAGCAGCTTAGGAGCGACTAACTATAATTCACCCCTCCACTTT
>.|TRBJ2-5|.|TRBV30
CAWSVTGTETQYF
TGTGCCTGGAGTGTAACTGGTACGGAGACCCAGTACTTC
>.|TRBJ2-5|.|TRBV18
CASSPGEGLQETQYF
TGTGCCAGCTCACCCGGTGAGGGTCTCCAAGAGACCCAGTACTTC
>.|TRBJ2-2|.|TRBV5-1
CASSSISIGELFF
TGCGCCAGCAGTAGCATATCTATCGGGGAGCTGTTTTTT
>.|TRBJ1-2|.|TRBV6-5
CASSSSGRGPIYGYTF
.
>.|TRBJ2-1|.|TRBV6-5
CASSYRGAQQFF
TGTGCCAGCAGTTACAGGGGAGCTCAGCAGTTCTTC
>.|TRBJ1-2|once|TRBV7-8
CASSFRGRPVGYTF
TGTGCCAGCAGCTTTCGGGGGCGTCCGGTTGGCTACACCTTC
>.|TRBJ1-4|.|TRBV28
CASSFPGGLGEKLFF
TGTGCCAGCAGTTTTCCTGGGGGCCTTGGTGAAAAACTGTTTTTT
>.|TRBJ2-1|.|TRBV7-3
CASSLPGRNEQFF
TGTGCCAGCAGCCTACCTGGCCGCAATGAGCAGTTCTTC
>TRBD1|TRBJ1-6|.|TRBV4-3
CASSQSLEGALGPLHF
TGCGCCAGCAGCCAATCCCTTGAGGGGGCTTTAGGACCCCTCCACTTT
>.|TRBJ1-1|once|TRBV6-2/TRBV6-3
CASSNTEAFF
TGTGCCAGCAGTAACACTGAAGCTTTCTTT
>TRBD1|TRBJ1-2|.|TRBV11-2
CASSPTGTGGSNYGYTF
TGTGCCAGCAGCCCTACCGGGACAGGGGGCTCGAACTATGGCTACACCTTC
>.|TRBJ1-3|.|TRBV14
CASGVSGNTIYF
TGTGCCAGCGGGGTCTCTGGAAACACCATATATTTT
>TRBD1|TRBJ1-1|.|TRBV2
CANPRQGGDTEAFF
TGTGCCAACCCGAGGCAGGGGGGGGACACTGAAGCTTTCTTT
>.|TRBJ2-2|.|TRBV5-1
CASSGTAGNTGELFF
TGCGCCAGCAGCGGGACGGCGGGGAACACCGGGGAGCTGTTTTTT
>TRBD2|TRBJ2-5|.|TRBV29-1
CSVGIRGEVRETQYF
TGCAGCGTTGGAATACGGGGGGAGGTGAGAGAGACCCAGTACTTC
>.|TRBJ2-7|.|TRBV10-3
CAISVTALSYEQYF
TGTGCCATCAGTGTGACAGCCCTTTCCTACGAGCAGTACTTC
>.|TRBJ1-4|.|TRBV11-3
CASSLSRPSVKGEKLFF
TGTGCCAGCAGCTTATCTAGGCCCAGCGTTAAGGGTGAAAAACTGTTTTTT
>.|TRBJ1-5|.|TRBV5-8
CASSLAFGVGNQPQHF
TGTGCCAGCAGCTTGGCCTTCGGTGTCGGCAATCAGCCCCAGCATTTT
>.|TRBJ1-4|.|TRBV3-1/TRBV3-2
CASSQDGDEPVNREKLFF
TGTGCCAGCAGCCAAGATGGGGACGAACCTGTGAATCGCGAAAAACTGTTTTTT
>TRBD1|TRBJ2-7|.|TRBV18
CASSPGQTYEQYF
TGTGCCAGCTCACCGGGACAGACCTACGAGCAGTACTTC